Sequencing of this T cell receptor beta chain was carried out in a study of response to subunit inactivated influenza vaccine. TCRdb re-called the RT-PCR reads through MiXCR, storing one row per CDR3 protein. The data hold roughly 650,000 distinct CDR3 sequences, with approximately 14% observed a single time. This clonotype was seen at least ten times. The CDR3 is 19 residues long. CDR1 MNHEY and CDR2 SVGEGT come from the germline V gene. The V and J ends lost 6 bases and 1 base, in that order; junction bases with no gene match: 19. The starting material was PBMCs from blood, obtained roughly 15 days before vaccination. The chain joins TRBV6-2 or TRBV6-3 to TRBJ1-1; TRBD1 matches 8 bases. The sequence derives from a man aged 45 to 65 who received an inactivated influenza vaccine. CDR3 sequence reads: CASRPNRFWTGPGNTEAFF. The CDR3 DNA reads TGTGCCAGCAGGCCCAACCGATTTTGGACAGGGCCAGGGAACACTGAAGCTTTCTTT.